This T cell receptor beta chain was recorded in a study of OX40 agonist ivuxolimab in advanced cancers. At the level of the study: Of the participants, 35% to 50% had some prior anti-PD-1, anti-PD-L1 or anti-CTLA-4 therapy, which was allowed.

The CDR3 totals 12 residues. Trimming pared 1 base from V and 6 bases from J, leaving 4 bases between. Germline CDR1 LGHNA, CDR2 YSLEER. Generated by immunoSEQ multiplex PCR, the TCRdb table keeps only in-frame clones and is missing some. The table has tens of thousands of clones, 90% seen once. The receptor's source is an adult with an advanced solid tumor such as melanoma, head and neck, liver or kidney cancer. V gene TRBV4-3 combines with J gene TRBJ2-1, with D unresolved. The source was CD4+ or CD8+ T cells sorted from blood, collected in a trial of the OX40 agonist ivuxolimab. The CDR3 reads CASSQGGNEQFF. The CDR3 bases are TGCGCCAGCAGCCAAGGGGGCAATGAGCAGTTCTTC.